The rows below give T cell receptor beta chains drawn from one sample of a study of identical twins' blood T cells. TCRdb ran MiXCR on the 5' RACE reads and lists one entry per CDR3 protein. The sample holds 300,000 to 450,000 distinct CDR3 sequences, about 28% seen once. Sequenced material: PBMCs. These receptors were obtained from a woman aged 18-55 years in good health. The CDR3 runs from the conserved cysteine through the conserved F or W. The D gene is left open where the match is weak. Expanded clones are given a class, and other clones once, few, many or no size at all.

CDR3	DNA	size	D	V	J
CASSIIGDQPQHF	TGTGCCAGTAGTATAATTGGGGATCAGCCCCAGCATTTT	.	.	TRBV19	TRBJ1-5
CASTSGRIYNEQFF	TGCGCCAGCACCTCGGGACGTATCTACAATGAGCAGTTCTTC	few	.	TRBV5-1	TRBJ2-1
CSVVGQTNTEAFF	TGCAGCGTTGTCGGACAGACGAACACTGAAGCTTTCTTT	few	.	TRBV29-1	TRBJ1-1
CASSLEQNYGYTF	TGTGCCAGCAGCTTAGAACAGAACTATGGCTACACCTTC	once	.	TRBV7-2	TRBJ1-2
CASSEGRGQETQYF	TGTGCCAGCAGTGAAGGGCGGGGACAAGAGACCCAGTACTTC	.	.	TRBV2	TRBJ2-5
CASSLGAGRFNDGYTF	TGCGCCAGCAGCTTGGGGGCAGGAAGGTTCAACGATGGCTACACCTTC	many	.	TRBV5-1	TRBJ1-2
CASSSSSRVPGNTIYF	TGTGCCAGCAGTTCGTCGAGCAGGGTACCTGGAAACACCATATATTTT	.	.	TRBV6-6	TRBJ1-3
CASSFTGANTEAFF	TGCGCCAGCAGCTTCACAGGGGCCAACACTGAAGCTTTCTTT	.	TRBD1	TRBV5-1	TRBJ1-1
CASSLIGVAEAFF	TGTGCCAGCAGCTTGATCGGTGTGGCTGAAGCTTTCTTT	few	.	TRBV5-6	TRBJ1-1
CASSLGSPGGYTF	TGTGCCAGCAGCTTAGGGAGTCCGGGGGGCTACACCTTC	few	.	TRBV11-3	TRBJ1-2
CSASLRAGEEKLFF	TGCAGTGCTAGTCTCAGGGCTGGAGAAGAAAAACTGTTTTTT	.	.	TRBV20-1	TRBJ1-4
CASSLNRTGTEAFF	TGTGCCAGCAGCCTTAACAGGACGGGAACTGAAGCTTTCTTT	.	.	TRBV14	TRBJ1-1
CAIKGNWEQHF	TGTGCCATCAAGGGGAACTGGGAGCAGCACTTC	.	.	TRBV10-3	TRBJ2-7
CASSLASQPNQPQHF	TGTGCCAGCAGCTTAGCGAGTCAACCCAATCAGCCCCAGCATTTT	.	.	TRBV7-9	TRBJ1-5
CASSADMVNTEAFF	TGTGCCAGCAGCGCAGACATGGTGAACACTGAAGCTTTCTTT	.	.	TRBV7-9	TRBJ1-1
CSASMGTEDPYEQYF	TGCAGTGCTTCTATGGGGACGGAGGACCCCTACGAGCAGTACTTC	.	.	TRBV20-1	TRBJ2-7
CATSTRLSGGTDTQYF	TGTGCCACCAGCACAAGGCTTAGCGGGGGCACAGATACGCAGTATTTT	once	TRBD2	TRBV15	TRBJ2-3
CASTKSGQVRSPLHF	TGCGCCAGCACTAAAAGCGGACAGGTTCGATCACCCCTCCACTTT	.	TRBD1	TRBV10-2	TRBJ1-6
CASSRTKTIRYVYGYTF	TGCGCCAGCAGCCGAACCAAGACTATTCGGTACGTCTATGGCTACACCTTC	many	.	TRBV4-3	TRBJ1-2
CASSEYGTGYNPGYTF	TGTGCCAGCAGTGAGTACGGGACAGGGTATAACCCAGGCTACACCTTC	.	TRBD1	TRBV6-1	TRBJ1-2
CASSFGASNEQFF	TGTGCCAGCAGCTTTGGCGCCTCCAATGAGCAGTTCTTC	.	.	TRBV11-3	TRBJ2-1
CASSFKTTGNTEAFF	TGTGCCAGCAGTTTTAAAACGACAGGGAACACTGAAGCTTTCTTT	few	.	TRBV12-3/TRBV12-4	TRBJ1-1
CASSQEETVYGYTF	TGTGCCAGCAGCCAAGAGGAGACAGTCTATGGCTACACCTTC	.	.	TRBV3-1	TRBJ1-2
CASSPTGLRYTF	TGTGCCAGCAGCCCAACAGGGCTCCGCTACACCTTC	few	.	TRBV14	TRBJ1-2
CSALQEAGDTDTQYF	TGCAGTGCTTTGCAGGAAGCGGGGGACACAGATACGCAGTATTTT	.	TRBD2	TRBV20-1	TRBJ2-3
CASSQWTSNDNEQFF	TGTGCCAGCAGCCAGTGGACTAGTAACGACAATGAGCAGTTCTTC	few	TRBD2	TRBV3-1	TRBJ2-1
CASSYLRGTEAFF	TGTGCCAGCAGTTACCTTCGAGGCACTGAAGCTTTCTTT	many	.	TRBV6-5	TRBJ1-1
CASRPRERPYGCTF	TGTGCCAGCAGACCCAGAGAGAGGCCCTATGGCTGCACCTTC	.	.	TRBV6-5	TRBJ1-2
CASSSWDSAHEQYF	TGTGCCAGCAGCTCATGGGACTCCGCTCACGAGCAGTACTTC	few	.	TRBV9	TRBJ2-7
CSVVRGPGDTQYF	TGCAGCGTTGTCAGGGGGCCAGGAGATACGCAGTATTTT	few	TRBD1	TRBV29-1	TRBJ2-3
CASSLPGWRDYGYTF	TGTGCCAGCAGCTTACCTGGATGGAGAGATTATGGCTACACCTTC	.	.	TRBV7-9	TRBJ1-2
CASGDNDQPQHF	TGTGCCAGCGGTGACAATGATCAGCCCCAGCATTTT	few	.	TRBV12-3/TRBV12-4	TRBJ1-5
CASAGGGPYGYTF	TGTGCCAGCGCTGGTGGGGGGCCCTATGGCTACACCTTC	.	.	TRBV12-3/TRBV12-4	TRBJ1-2
CASSLAGTGRTDTQYF	TGCGCCAGCAGCTTGGCCGGGACAGGAAGGACAGATACGCAGTATTTT	few	TRBD1	TRBV5-1	TRBJ2-3